This record concerns one T cell receptor (beta chain) sequence. Its cognate antigen is unknown. The data were taken from a study of T cell responses to AZD1222 COVID-19 vaccine. The table came from immunoSEQ multiplex PCR; TCRdb's copy has only in-frame clones and leaves some out. The sample has over 85,000 clones, around nine tenths seen once; the top ten hold around 14%. Study-wide results and caveats: After two AZD1222 doses, spike-specific TCR breadth and depth rose versus day 0.

V lost 2 bases, J lost 4 bases, and 6 bases lay in between. Germline values: CDR1 MNHEY, CDR2 SVGAGI. The CDR3 has 13 residues. The receptor's source is an adult who received the AZD1222 COVID-19 vaccine. The J gene is TRBJ2-1, the V gene TRBV6-5, with D unresolved. The starting material was peripheral blood, obtained 28 days after the second AZD1222 dose. The CDR3 loop is CASSYGVYNEQFF. CDR3 sequence (DNA): TGTGCCAGCAGTTACGGGGTATACAATGAGCAGTTCTTC.